The text below deals with one T cell receptor gamma chain. This clone was counted between two and nine times. No antigen is known for it. TCRdb assigns this DNA the protein of a much larger clone, which departs from its translation at residue 9; this likely reflects a read error, and the protein shown comes from translating the DNA. These data are taken from a study of γδ T cells in repeated Plasmodium falciparum infection (dated by TCRdb to about 2021). General notes on the study: Malian children exposed to intense seasonal malaria transmission were enrolled in the natural-infection arm and compared with Australian children matched for age and gender. Four controlled human malaria infections were administered to several malaria-naive U.S. adults over roughly 610 days by bites from P. falciparum NF54-infected Anopheles stephensi mosquitoes. Controlled-infection subjects were sampled at baseline, immediately before selected infections, and 21 days after each infection. The gammadelta TCR repertoires from Mali were analysed in two ways: cross-sectionally during periods with no transmission, and longitudinally across episodes of acute febrile malaria. In the study, the shaping of the human gammadelta T cell repertoire by repeated Plasmodium falciparum infection was examined using natural infection in Mali and controlled human malaria infection.

What the work shows at the level of the full study, not this receptor alone: In Vdelta2-negative gammadelta TCR repertoires, which were largely Vdelta1+, repeated controlled infections appeared to drive waves of new clonotype selection. Generalizability was limited because the Malian cohort came from a small rural village made up predominantly of one ethnic group. A highly stable polyclonal repertoire over time and infection, with many inter-individual overlapping TCRgamma sequences, was shown by Vgamma9/Vdelta2+ TCR repertoires. Analysis of inter-individual variability in gammadelta T cell responses was limited by the small size of the controlled-infection cohort. Compared with the repertoires of Australian children, the Vdelta2-negative gammadelta TCR repertoires of Malian children appeared more clonally expanded, less diverse and less shared.

The library was built by means of multiplex PCR. The sequencer was an Illumina MiSeq. Each sorted gammadelta T cell sample was sequenced for both the TCR gamma (TRG) and TCR delta (TRD) chains. On the study's bioinformatics: Repertoire analyses included clonotype tree plots, accumulated frequency of the top 20 clonotypes, diversity index (DI) and D75 metrics. In TCRdb, clones were called once more from the public reads by CATT, and rows of identical DNA were later combined. The V and J calls were determined by TCRdb, not by the authors. Counted in this sample were roughly 24,000 gamma-chain clones; 2.5% to 3.5% of them appeared once. The ten largest clones represent roughly a third of the sample. Vgamma9/Vdelta2+ and Vdelta2-negative gammadelta T cell populations were flow-sorted from peripheral blood mononuclear cells for bulk TCR repertoire analysis. CDR1 and CDR2 (GITISATS, ISYDGTV) derive from the germline V gene (reference sequence). From the cysteine through the phenylalanine, the CDR3 covers 13 amino acids. The sequence is cut down to CDR3 DNA, 39 bases in frame from base 1. Trimmed from V: 3 bases; trimmed from J: 8 bases; junction bases lacking a gene match: 10.

Sequencing was done on a sample of gamma-delta T cells from blood. This clonotype was obtained from a pool of human donors (malaria-infected and uninfected, not separated). Recombination linked TRGV9 to TRGJ1 or TRGJ2. The J gene, absent from TCRdb, was called here by matching the DNA to germline. The DNA sequence is as follows: TGTGCCTTGTGGGAGACCTTTTGTCATAAGAAACTCTTT. Its translation reads: CALWETFCHKKLF.